This entry features one T cell receptor (beta chain) sequence. This sample is part of a study of CD8 T cells in Susac syndrome. Sequencing of TCR beta, carried out with a high-throughput approach, was applied to CD8+ and CD4+ T cells from the blood. The authors reverse transcribed roughly 0.5 to 1 ug RNA with random hexamers. TCRdb reprocessed the immunoSEQ multiplex PCR reads via MiXCR and lists one record per CDR3 protein. The sample yields about 200,000 distinct CDR3 sequences, roughly 94% seen once. This clonotype originated in a human donor in good health. The source material was CD4+ T cells from PBMCs.

DNA of the CDR3: TGTGCCTGGAGTGTTCCCCGCAGGGGGAATGGAAACACCATATATTTT. This codes for CAWSVPRRGNGNTIYF. The chain uses TRBV30 and TRBJ1-3; 7 nucleotides line up with TRBD1. The V gene's germline CDR1 is GTSNPN and CDR2 SVGIG (reference sequence). This CDR3 comprises 16 residues. The junction had 8 bases not matched to a gene; V was cut back by 0 bases and J by 3 bases. Drawing the rest from reference TRBV30 and TRBJ1-3, the complete variable domain is SQTIHQWPATLVQPVGSPLSLECTVEGTSNPNLYWYRQAAGRGLQLLFYSVGIGQISSEVPQNLSASRPQDRQFILSSKKLLLSDSGFYLCAWSVPRRGNGNTIYFGEGSWLTVV.